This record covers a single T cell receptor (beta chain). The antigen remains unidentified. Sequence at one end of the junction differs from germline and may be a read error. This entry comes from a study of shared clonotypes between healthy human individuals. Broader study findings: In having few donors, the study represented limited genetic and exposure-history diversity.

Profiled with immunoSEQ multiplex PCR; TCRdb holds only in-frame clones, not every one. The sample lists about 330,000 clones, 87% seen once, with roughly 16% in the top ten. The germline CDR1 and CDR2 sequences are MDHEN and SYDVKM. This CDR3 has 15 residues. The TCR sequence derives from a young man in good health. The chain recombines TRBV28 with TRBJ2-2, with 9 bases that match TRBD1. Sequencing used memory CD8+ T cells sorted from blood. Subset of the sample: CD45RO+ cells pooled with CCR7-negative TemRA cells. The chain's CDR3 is CASTLTGGNTGELFF. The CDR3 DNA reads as TGTGCCAGCACTTTAACAGGGGGCAACACCGGGGAGCTGTTTTTT.